The 27 T cell receptor beta chains presented below share a single source sample, sequenced in a study of response to subunit inactivated influenza vaccine (dated by TCRdb to the late 2010s). Library construction relied on RT-PCR. Instrument used: Illumina HiSeq 2500. TCRdb reprocessing: public reads trimmed at Q25 with fastp, clones called with MiXCR, in-frame beta chains kept. Every CDR3 protein is listed once, alongside the most common genes and DNA of its rows. In this sample the table shows more than 700,000 distinct CDR3 sequences, 21% of which occur a single time. About 10% of the sample is in the top ten clones. Source: PBMCs from blood, taken about 5 days after vaccination. The receptor source for this set is a man in his fifties who received an inactivated influenza vaccine. Donor details come from another sample of the same person, matched by shared clones.

The V call is TRBV4-1, the J call TRBJ2-1; 12 nucleotides agree with TRBD1. The CDR3 has 16 amino acids. With V trimmed by 4 bases and J by 5 bases, 6 bases remained unmatched. Germline assignment: CDR1 MGHRA and CDR2 YSYEKL. CDR3 sequence: CASSPLGQGANNEQFF. The CDR3 nucleotides are TGCGCCAGCAGCCCACTGGGACAGGGGGCGAACAATGAGCAGTTCTTC.

Only a few counts were recorded for this clonotype. The rearrangement uses TRBV4-3 and TRBJ2-7; D unresolved. This CDR3 is built from 13 residues. Trimming pared 1 base from V and 4 bases from J, leaving 8 bases between. Per the germline V gene, CDR1 is LGHNA and CDR2 is YSLEER. CDR3 DNA sequence: TGCGCCAGCAGCCAAGCGGACGGGTACGAGCAGTACTTC. Translating gives CASSQADGYEQYF.

This clonotype was recorded many times. This chain links TRBV5-1 with TRBJ2-3, with TRBD1 identical over 7 bases. This CDR3 spans 16 amino acids. J gave up 0 bases and V 3 bases, and 7 bases lay outside the gene matches. Germline-derived CDR1 and CDR2 are SGHRS and YFSETQ. CDR3 sequence (DNA): TGCGCCAGCAGCTCGGCGGCAGGGGGAAGCACAGATACGCAGTATTTT. Its protein is CASSSAAGGSTDTQYF.

The chain uses TRBV14 and TRBJ2-3; TRBD2 is a possible D gene (6 bases). The V end was cut by 5 bases, the J end by 3 bases, with 12 bases between. The V gene's germline CDR1 is SGHDN and CDR2 FVKESK. This CDR3 has 14 residues. CDR3 nucleotide sequence: TGTGCCAGCAGCGTCGCGGGGCCAACAGATACGCAGTATTTT. This sequence encodes CASSVAGPTDTQYF. The whole variable domain, remainder taken from reference TRBV14 and TRBJ2-3, is EAGVTQFPSHSVIEKGQTVTLRCDPISGHDNLYWYRRVMGKEIKFLLHFVKESKQDESGMPNNRFLAERTGGTYSTLKVQPAELEDSGVYFCASSVAGPTDTQYFGPGTRLTVL.

This clonotype was observed a few times. This rearrangement joins TRBV5-6 to TRBJ2-1; 13 nucleotides line up with TRBD2. Germline assignment: CDR1 SGHDT and CDR2 YYEEEE. This CDR3 spans 16 amino acids. V dropped 1 base and J dropped 8; count of bases not matched to a gene: 6. The chain's CDR3 is CASSLIGLAGDYEQFF. DNA of the CDR3: TGTGCCAGCAGCTTGATTGGACTAGCGGGGGACTATGAGCAGTTCTTC.

This clonotype was observed a handful of times. The genes are TRBV20-1 and TRBJ2-7, with a tentative D call TRBD1 (5 bases). Germline lookup yields CDR1 DFQATT and CDR2 SNEGSKA (reference sequence). Trimming removed 0 bases at V and 1 base at J, with 10 bases between. The CDR3 runs to 14 residues. This CDR3 is CSARDGHRSYEQYF. The CDR3 DNA follows: TGCAGTGCTAGAGACGGACACCGATCCTACGAGCAGTACTTC.

This clonotype was seen only a few times. The rearrangement joins TRBV10-3 to TRBJ1-4, with D perhaps matching TRBD1 (5 bases). The CDR3 contains 13 residues. Trimming took off 6 bases at V and 2 bases at J, with 7 bases between the two ends. In germline, CDR1 is ENHRY, CDR2 SYGVKD. CDR3 protein: CAIRRGTNEKLFF. The CDR3 DNA is TGTGCCATCAGAAGGGGTACTAATGAAAAACTGTTTTTT.

V gene TRBV12-3 or TRBV12-4 combines with J gene TRBJ2-2, with 9 bases that match TRBD2. Germline trimming cut 8 bases from V and 2 bases from J; bases unmatched to any gene: 6. CDR3 length: 15 residues. CDR3: CASYSGGFNTGELFF. The CDR3 region has the DNA TGTGCCAGCTATAGCGGGGGTTTCAACACCGGGGAGCTGTTTTTT.

The chain recombines TRBV29-1 with TRBJ2-7, with TRBD1 matching over 8 bases. Trimming took 4 bases from V and 0 from J; bases not matched to a gene: 5. Germline loops: CDR1 SQVTM, CDR2 ANQGSEA. This CDR3 has 14 amino acids. The CDR3 DNA reads TGCAGCGTTGGGGGGACAGGCTTCTCCTACGAGCAGTACTTC. Residues: CSVGGTGFSYEQYF.

The rearrangement uses TRBV5-1 and TRBJ1-6; a weak D match, TRBD1 (6 bases). There are 15 residues in the CDR3. V gave up 2 bases and J gave up 3 bases, with 9 bases separating them. CDR1 and CDR2 from the germline V gene are SGHRS and YFSETQ. CDR3 loop: CASSFRGVYNSPLHF. DNA for the CDR3: TGCGCCAGCAGCTTCAGGGGTGTCTATAATTCACCCCTCCACTTT.

The chain uses TRBV28 and TRBJ2-7, with TRBD1 matching 8 bases. With 8 bases clipped from V and 4 bases from J, the junction kept 13 bases outside the gene matches. The CDR3 covers 15 residues. CDR1 is MDHEN, CDR2 SYDVKM, per germline. CDR3 in DNA: TGTGCCAGCGCCCCCGCGGGACAGGCCTCGTACGAGCAGTACTTC. This encodes CASAPAGQASYEQYF. The full variable domain, rest sourced from reference TRBV28 and TRBJ2-7, is DVKVTQSSRYLVKRTGEKVFLECVQDMDHENMFWYRQDPGLGLRLIYFSYDVKMKEKGDIPEGYSVSREKKERFSLILESASTNQTSMYLCASAPAGQASYEQYFGPGTRLTVT.

The chain combines TRBV4-3 with TRBJ2-2; 9 bases are a match to TRBD1. The ends lost 4 bases at V and 6 bases at J; junction bases unmatched: 12. The CDR3 contains 17 residues. CDR1 LGHNA and CDR2 YSLEER come from the germline V gene. As DNA, the CDR3 is TGCGCCAGCAGCCTATTCACAGGGGGCGCTGGGTCCGGGGAGCTGTTTTTT. Its protein is CASSLFTGGAGSGELFF.

This clonotype was picked up a small number of times. The rearrangement uses TRBV9 and TRBJ2-2, with 9 bases identical to TRBD2. V lost 3 bases to trimming and J lost 5 bases; unmatched junction nucleotides: 5. Per the germline V gene, CDR1 is SGDLS and CDR2 is YYNGEE. The CDR3 runs to 15 residues. The CDR3 DNA sequence: TGTGCCAGCAGCGGAGCGGGGGGAAGGACCGGGGAGCTGTTTTTT. As protein: CASSGAGGRTGELFF. Based on the CDR3 plus reference TRBV9 and TRBJ2-2, the full variable domain is DSGVTQTPKHLITATGQRVTLRCSPRSGDLSVYWYQQSLDQGLQFLIQYYNGEERAKGNILERFSAQQFPDLHSELNLSSLELGDSALYFCASSGAGGRTGELFFGEGSRLTVL.

The chain links TRBV20-1 to TRBJ2-7; no clear D. CDR3 size: 13 residues. Looked up from germline, CDR1 is DFQATT and CDR2 is SNEGSKA (reference sequence). Trimming shortened V by 0 bases and J by 2 bases, and 8 bases separated the two germline ends. CDR3 region: CSARELRPYEQYF. The CDR3 DNA is TGCAGTGCTAGAGAACTCCGTCCCTACGAGCAGTACTTC.

As to this clonotype: One end of the junction does not line up with germline, which may come from a read error. Here the CDR3 reads CASSSSGDTGELFF. CDR3 coding DNA: TGTGCCAGTAGTTCTAGCGGGGACACCGGGGAGCTGTTTTTT. The gene calls are TRBV6-5 and TRBJ2-2, with 9 bases fitting TRBD2. CDR3 length equals 14 residues. Germline V CDR1 and CDR2: MNHEY, SVGAGI.

The rearrangement links TRBV20-1 to TRBJ2-1, with unresolved D. The CDR3 is 15 amino acids. The germline CDR1 and CDR2 sequences are DFQATT and SNEGSKA (reference sequence). V lost 1 base, J lost 0 bases, and 10 bases lay in between. CDR3 sequence (DNA): TGCAGTGCTAGAGTTGGGGTGAGCTCCTACAATGAGCAGTTCTTC. This encodes CSARVGVSSYNEQFF.

This chain links TRBV20-1 with TRBJ2-7; 10 bases line up with TRBD2. The CDR3 totals 16 residues. CDR1 and CDR2 (germline): DFQATT, SNEGSKA (reference sequence). With V trimmed by 0 bases and J by 7 bases, 12 bases remained unmatched. The CDR3 DNA reads as TGCAGTGCTAGAGATCTAGCGGGGGACCGCATTTGGGAGCAGTACTTC. Translation gives CSARDLAGDRIWEQYF.

J is TRBJ2-3 and V is TRBV10-3; D remains ambiguous. V lost 3 bases, J lost 10 bases, and 8 bases lay in between. CDR3 size: 11 residues. The V gene's germline CDR1 is ENHRY and CDR2 SYGVKD. CDR3 sequence (DNA): TGTGCCATCAGTGATCTAGAGGCGCAGTATTTT. It codes for CAISDLEAQYF.

The chain has TRBV7-9 and TRBJ2-2; no clear D. This CDR3 region has 14 residues. V was clipped by 5 bases and J by 2 bases, with 9 bases between them. CDR1 is SEHNR and CDR2 is FQNEAQ in the germline V gene (reference sequence). The CDR3 region is CASSTDRNTGELFF. In DNA, the CDR3 is TGTGCCAGCAGCACCGACCGAAACACCGGGGAGCTGTTTTTT.

This clonotype was seen only a few times. CDR3 bases: TGTGCCAGCAGGCCACAGGAGGTCTCATCACCCCTCCACTTT. Amino acids: CASRPQEVSSPLHF. This chain joins TRBV12-3 or TRBV12-4 and TRBJ1-6; TRBD1 is a possible D gene (5 bases). The V gene lost 6 bases and the J gene lost 10 bases, with 16 bases spanning the gap. The CDR3 spans 14 residues.

The gene calls are TRBV10-3 and TRBJ2-1; D gene unclear. The CDR3 length is 11 residues. Germline V lookup: CDR1 ENHRY, CDR2 SYGVKD. With 8 bases removed from V and 10 bases from J, the gap between germline ends came to 12 bases. This chain's CDR3 is CAIGMTREQFF. The DNA for the CDR3 is TGTGCCATCGGCATGACAAGGGAGCAGTTCTTC.

DNA of the CDR3: TGTGCCAGCAGTCAGGGAATGGGCACTGAAGCTTTCTTT. This encodes CASSQGMGTEAFF. The chain couples TRBV12-3 or TRBV12-4 to TRBJ1-1; the D gene is possibly TRBD1 (5 bases). The CDR3 covers 13 residues. V lost 5 bases to trimming and J lost 4 bases, with 11 bases between them.

This chain uses TRBV12-3 or TRBV12-4 with TRBJ1-3; unclear D gene. Trimming left V 3 bases short and J 0 bases short, with 9 bases between. This CDR3 region has 15 residues. The DNA for the CDR3 is TGTGCCAGCAGTTTTAGCCAGAGCTCTGGAAACACCATATATTTT. Protein: CASSFSQSSGNTIYF.

The chain carries TRBV12-3 or TRBV12-4 and TRBJ2-6; D is perhaps TRBD1 or TRBD2 (5 bases each). This CDR3 has 16 amino acids. With 2 bases removed from V and 4 bases from J, the gap between germline ends came to 12 bases. Here the CDR3 reads CASSLIQGAGANVLTF. In DNA, the CDR3 is TGTGCCAGCAGTTTAATTCAGGGAGCGGGGGCCAACGTCCTGACTTTC.

The V call is TRBV5-1, the J call TRBJ1-1; no clear D gene. This CDR3 has 16 residues. Trimming took off 2 bases at V and 0 bases at J, with 14 bases between the two ends. Germline V lookup: CDR1 SGHRS, CDR2 YFSETQ. The CDR3 DNA is TGCGCCAGCAGCTTCGGAGGACGGCTCATGAACACTGAAGCTTTCTTT. Translation gives CASSFGGRLMNTEAFF.

This clonotype occurred a few times. This chain connects TRBV7-2 to TRBJ2-1, with 11 bases that match TRBD2. Germline CDR1 reads SGHTA; CDR2 reads FQGNSA. The CDR3 runs to 16 residues. Trimming at V came to 0 bases and at J to 13 bases, leaving 11 bases not matched to a gene. The CDR3 spells CASSLAGLAGGSPQFF. In DNA, the CDR3 is TGTGCCAGCAGCTTAGCCGGCCTAGCGGGAGGATCCCCCCAGTTCTTC.

The chain employs TRBV19 and TRBJ1-2; D possibly corresponds to TRBD1 (6 bases). With 7 bases removed from V and 8 bases from J, the gap between germline ends came to 17 bases. The CDR3 runs 13 residues. Per the germline V gene, CDR1 is LNHDA and CDR2 is SQIVND (reference sequence). In nucleotides, the CDR3 is TGTGCCAGTACCCCAAGGGGGGTGGAAGGCTACACCTTC. It codes for CASTPRGVEGYTF. Full variable domain (missing parts from reference TRBV19 and TRBJ1-2): DGGITQSPKYLFRKEGQNVTLSCEQNLNHDAMYWYRQDPGQGLRLIYYSQIVNDFQKGDIAEGYSVSREKKESFPLTVTSAQKNPTAFYLCASTPRGVEGYTFGSGTRLTVV.